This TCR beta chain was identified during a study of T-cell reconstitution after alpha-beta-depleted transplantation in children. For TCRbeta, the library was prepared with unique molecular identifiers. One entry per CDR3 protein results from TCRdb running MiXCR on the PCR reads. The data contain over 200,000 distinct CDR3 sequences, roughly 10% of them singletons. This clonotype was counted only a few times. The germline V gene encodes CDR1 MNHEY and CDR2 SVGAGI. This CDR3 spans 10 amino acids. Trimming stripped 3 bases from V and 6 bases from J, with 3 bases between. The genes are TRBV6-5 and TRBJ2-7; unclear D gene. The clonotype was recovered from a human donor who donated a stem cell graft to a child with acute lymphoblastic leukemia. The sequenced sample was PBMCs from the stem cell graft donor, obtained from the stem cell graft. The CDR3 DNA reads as TGTGCCAGCAGTTATTTCGAGCAGTACTTC. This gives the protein CASSYFEQYF.